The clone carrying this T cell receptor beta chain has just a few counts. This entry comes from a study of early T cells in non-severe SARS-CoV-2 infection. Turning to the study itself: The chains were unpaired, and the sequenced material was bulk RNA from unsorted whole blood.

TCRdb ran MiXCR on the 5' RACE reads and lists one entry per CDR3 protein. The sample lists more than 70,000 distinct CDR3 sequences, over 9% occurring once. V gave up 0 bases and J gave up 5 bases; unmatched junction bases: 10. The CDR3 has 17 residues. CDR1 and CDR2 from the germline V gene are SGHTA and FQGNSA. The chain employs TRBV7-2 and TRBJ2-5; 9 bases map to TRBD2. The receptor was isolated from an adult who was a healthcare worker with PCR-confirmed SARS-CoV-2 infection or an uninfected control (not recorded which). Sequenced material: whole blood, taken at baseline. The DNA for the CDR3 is TGTGCCAGCAGCTTAGCTCCTAGCGGGATCCAGGGGGAGACCCAGTACTTC. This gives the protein CASSLAPSGIQGETQYF. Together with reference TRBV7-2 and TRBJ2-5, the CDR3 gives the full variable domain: GAGVSQSPSNKVTEKGKDVELRCDPISGHTALYWYRQSLGQGLEFLIYFQGNSAPDKSGLPSDRFSAERTGGSVSTLTIQRTQQEDSAVYLCASSLAPSGIQGETQYFGPGTRLLVL.